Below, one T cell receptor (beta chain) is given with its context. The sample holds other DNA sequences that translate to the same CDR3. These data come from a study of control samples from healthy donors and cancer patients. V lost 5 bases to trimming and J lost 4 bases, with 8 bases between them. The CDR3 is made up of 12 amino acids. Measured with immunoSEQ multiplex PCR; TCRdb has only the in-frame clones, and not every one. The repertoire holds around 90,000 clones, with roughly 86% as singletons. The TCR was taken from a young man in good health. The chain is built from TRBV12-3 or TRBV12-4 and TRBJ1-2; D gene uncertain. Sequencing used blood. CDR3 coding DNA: TGTGCCAGCAGTCTTCCTGGCTATGGCTACACCTTC. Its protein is CASSLPGYGYTF.